This is a list of T cell receptor beta chains from one sample in a study of T cells in tumors after PD-1 blockade. Profiled with immunoSEQ multiplex PCR; TCRdb holds only in-frame clones, not every one. The sample includes 13,000 to 15,000 clones, roughly 87% seen only once; the top ten take 22%. The material sequenced was PBMCs, taken after anti-PD-1 treatment. The receptor source for this set is a human donor with basal cell carcinoma. CDR3s include the opening cysteine and the closing phenylalanine or tryptophan. A D gene is named only where the DNA matches it firmly. Size is stated for part of the rows, as once, few or many counts, or as a class when the clone is expanded.

D gene | J gene | V gene | clone size | CDR3 protein | CDR3 DNA
NA | TRBJ1-1 | TRBV7-9 | once | CASSFEGIAAEAFF | TGTGCCAGCAGCTTCGAGGGGATTGCGGCTGAAGCTTTCTTT
NA | TRBJ2-5 | TRBV6-2/TRBV6-3 | NA | CASSYLGRVGETQYF | TGTGCCAGCAGTTACTTGGGCAGGGTTGGCGAGACCCAGTACTTC
TRBD1 | TRBJ1-2 | TRBV9 | NA | CASSAGREGAGGYTF | TGTGCCAGCAGCGCCGGTCGGGAGGGGGCGGGTGGCTACACCTTC
NA | TRBJ2-1 | TRBV12-3/TRBV12-4 | NA | CASSPLDEQFF | TGTGCCAGCAGTCCCCTCGATGAGCAGTTCTTC
TRBD1 | TRBJ2-5 | TRBV5-1 | NA | CASSLAPDRQETQYF | TGCGCCAGCAGCTTGGCCCCGGACAGGCAAGAGACCCAGTACTTC
TRBD1 | TRBJ2-1 | TRBV5-4 | NA | CASSRQGVDEQFF | TGTGCCAGCAGCCGACAGGGGGTCGATGAGCAGTTCTTC
NA | TRBJ1-5 | TRBV30 | NA | CAWSKLDSLNQPQHF | TGTGCCTGGAGTAAATTGGACAGTTTAAATCAGCCCCAGCATTTT
NA | TRBJ1-1 | TRBV5-1 | NA | CASSFSGFGTEAFF | TGCGCCAGCAGCTTTTCAGGGTTTGGCACTGAAGCTTTCTTT
TRBD2 | TRBJ2-5 | TRBV4-1 | NA | CASSHSLAAQETQYF | TGCGCCAGCAGCCACTCACTAGCGGCCCAAGAGACCCAGTACTTC
NA | TRBJ1-3 | TRBV19 | NA | CASSETSTASSGNTIYF | TGTGCCAGTAGTGAGACCTCGACCGCCAGCTCTGGAAACACCATATATTTT
TRBD1 | TRBJ2-4 | TRBV6-2/TRBV6-3 | NA | CASSDRTGGGGNIQYF | TGTGCCAGCAGTGACCGGACAGGGGGAGGGGGAAACATTCAGTACTTC
TRBD2 | TRBJ2-3 | TRBV11-3 | NA | CASSGSGVRGIDTQYF | TGTGCCAGCAGCGGGAGCGGGGTTAGAGGGATAGATACGCAGTATTTT
NA | TRBJ1-3 | TRBV6-5 | NA | CASRSDGNTIYF | TGTGCCAGCAGGTCGGATGGGAACACCATATATTTT
TRBD1 | TRBJ1-2 | TRBV24-1 | NA | CATSDAGTGDFYGYTF | TGTGCCACCAGTGACGCCGGGACAGGGGATTTCTATGGCTACACCTTC
TRBD2 | TRBJ2-2 | TRBV7-2 | NA | CASSALIQPTRGGELFF | TGTGCCAGCAGCGCCCTAATCCAACCGACGCGGGGGGGGGAGCTGTTTTTT
NA | TRBJ2-1 | TRBV4-2 | NA | CASSQGTGEYNEQFF | TGTGCCAGCAGCCAAGGAACCGGGGAGTACAATGAGCAGTTCTTC
TRBD1 | TRBJ2-1 | TRBV7-2 | once | CASSPNRGYYDEQFF | TGTGCCAGCAGCCCCAACAGGGGGTACTACGATGAGCAGTTCTTC
NA | TRBJ2-5 | TRBV19 | once | CASIFQETQYF | TGTGCCAGTATTTTCCAAGAGACCCAGTACTTC
NA | TRBJ2-7 | TRBV3-1/TRBV3-2 | NA | CASSRGGPRSYEQYF | TGTGCCAGCAGCCGAGGCGGACCGCGGTCCTACGAGCAGTACTTC
NA | TRBJ2-7 | TRBV5-1 | NA | CASRGSYYEQYF | TGCGCCAGCAGAGGCAGTTACTACGAGCAGTACTTC
NA | TRBJ1-6 | TRBV5-6 | NA | CASSLFQGQLYSPLHF | TGTGCCAGCAGCTTGTTCCAGGGGCAGCTTTATTCACCCCTCCACTTT
TRBD1 | TRBJ1-4 | TRBV5-1 | NA | CASSSDRGNEKLFF | TGCGCCAGCAGCTCGGACAGGGGGAATGAAAAACTGTTTTTT
TRBD1 | TRBJ1-2 | TRBV27 | NA | CASRRTGANYGYTF | TGTGCCAGCAGGCGGACAGGGGCTAACTATGGCTACACCTTC
NA | TRBJ2-1 | TRBV2 | few | CARSEGGARVGSSYNEQFF | TGTGCCCGCAGTGAAGGGGGGGCGCGGGTGGGGAGCTCCTACAATGAGCAGTTCTTC
TRBD1 | TRBJ2-7 | TRBV28 | once | CASTIGGLGQGADEQYF | TGTGCCAGCACTATCGGGGGTTTAGGACAGGGGGCCGACGAGCAGTACTTC
NA | TRBJ1-6 | TRBV5-1 | NA | CASSLFFSRDNNSPLHF | TGCGCCAGCAGCTTGTTCTTCAGCCGGGACAACAATTCACCCCTCCACTTT
TRBD2 | TRBJ2-1 | TRBV5-1 | NA | CASSPTSGRSYNEQFF | TGCGCCAGCAGCCCAACCAGCGGGAGGTCCTACAATGAGCAGTTCTTC
NA | TRBJ2-7 | TRBV28 | few | CASRPYLSPSNLYEQYF | TGTGCCAGCAGACCATACCTCAGCCCGAGCAACCTCTACGAGCAGTACTTC
TRBD2 | TRBJ2-7 | TRBV28 | NA | CASRTLAGGLAYEQYF | TGTGCCAGCAGGACTCTAGCGGGAGGCCTGGCCTACGAGCAGTACTTC
TRBD1 | TRBJ2-3 | TRBV28 | NA | CASRTGGADTQYF | TGTGCCAGCAGGACAGGGGGCGCCGATACGCAGTATTTT
NA | TRBJ1-5 | TRBV3-1/TRBV3-2 | NA | CASSQGNYGNQPQHF | TGTGCCAGCAGCCAAGGTAATTACGGCAATCAGCCCCAGCATTTT
TRBD1 | TRBJ2-7 | TRBV7-9 | few | CASSRDRGLNEQYF | TGTGCCAGCAGCCGGGACAGGGGGCTTAACGAGCAGTACTTC
NA | TRBJ2-5 | TRBV5-1 | NA | CASSLGSGHQETQYF | TGCGCCAGCAGCTTGGGGTCCGGGCACCAAGAGACCCAGTACTTC
NA | TRBJ1-1 | TRBV19 | NA | CASSINGWDTEAFF | TGTGCCAGTAGTATTAATGGGTGGGACACTGAAGCTTTCTTT
TRBD2 | TRBJ2-5 | TRBV7-9 | once | CASSPRLAGGQETQYF | TGTGCCAGCAGCCCCCGACTAGCGGGGGGCCAAGAGACCCAGTACTTC
NA | TRBJ2-3 | TRBV12-3/TRBV12-4 | NA | CASKRTDTQYF | TGTGCCAGCAAACGGACTGATACGCAGTATTTT
NA | TRBJ1-2 | TRBV29-1 | NA | CSVEETSFYGYTF | TGCAGCGTTGAAGAGACAAGTTTCTATGGCTACACCTTC
TRBD1 | TRBJ2-5 | TRBV10-2 | NA | CATRDRVHQETQYF | TGCGCCACCAGGGACAGGGTCCACCAAGAGACCCAGTACTTC
NA | TRBJ1-4 | TRBV7-9 | NA | CASSYAGGVDEKLFF | TGTGCCAGCAGCTATGCGGGGGGCGTAGATGAAAAACTGTTTTTT
NA | TRBJ2-5 | TRBV10-3 | NA | CAISDRDQETQYF | TGTGCCATCAGTGACAGGGACCAAGAGACCCAGTACTTC
TRBD1 | TRBJ1-2 | TRBV5-4 | NA | CASSENRGGRSGYTF | TGTGCCAGCAGCGAGAACAGGGGAGGGAGGTCTGGCTACACCTTC
NA | TRBJ2-2 | TRBV9 | NA | CASSRSWADGELFF | TGTGCCAGCAGCCGTAGTTGGGCTGACGGGGAGCTGTTTTTT